This TCR beta chain is from a study of cytomegalovirus exposure and HLA in healthy donors. PCR amplification relied on 60 Vbeta primers (plus 13 Jbeta primers). Profiled with immunoSEQ multiplex PCR; TCRdb holds only in-frame clones, not every one. The table lists 180,000 or so clones, around four fifths of them singletons, with more than 3.5% in the top ten. Germline loops: CDR1 MGHRA, CDR2 YSYEKL. This CDR3 has 15 amino acids. V was shortened by 1 base and J by 1 base, with 10 bases between the two germline ends. Concerning this clone itself: The antigen is not known.

Study conclusions and caveats: TCR association rates varied by HLA locus in a later analysis, with DRB1 highest and HLA-C lowest.

The chain employs TRBV4-1 and TRBJ1-2, with D unresolved. The sequence derives from a woman in her sixties in good health and CMV-seropositive. Material for sequencing was PBMCs. The CDR3 reads CASSQGTVINYGYTF. The CDR3 nucleotides are TGCGCCAGCAGCCAAGGAACAGTTATTAACTATGGCTACACCTTC.